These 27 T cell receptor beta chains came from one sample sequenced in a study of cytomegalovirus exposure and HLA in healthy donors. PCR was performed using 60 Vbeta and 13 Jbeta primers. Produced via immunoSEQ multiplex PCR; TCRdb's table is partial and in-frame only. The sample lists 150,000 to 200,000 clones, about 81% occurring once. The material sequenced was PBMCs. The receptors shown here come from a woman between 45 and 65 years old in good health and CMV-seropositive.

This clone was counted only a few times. The CDR3 sequence is CASNPGAGAYEQYF. In nucleotides, the CDR3 is TGTGCCAGTAACCCCGGGGCGGGGGCCTACGAGCAGTACTTC. The rearrangement links TRBV9 to TRBJ2-7; 7 bases agree with TRBD2. V lost 8 bases, J lost 2 bases, and 10 bases stayed unmatched. The CDR3 consists of 14 residues. Germline assignment: CDR1 SGDLS and CDR2 YYNGEE.

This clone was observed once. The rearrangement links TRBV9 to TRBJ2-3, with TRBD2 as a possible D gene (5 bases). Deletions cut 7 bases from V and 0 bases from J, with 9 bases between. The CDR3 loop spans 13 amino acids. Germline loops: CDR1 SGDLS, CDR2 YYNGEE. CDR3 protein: CASGGPSTDTQYF. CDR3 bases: TGTGCCAGCGGCGGGCCGAGCACAGATACGCAGTATTTT.

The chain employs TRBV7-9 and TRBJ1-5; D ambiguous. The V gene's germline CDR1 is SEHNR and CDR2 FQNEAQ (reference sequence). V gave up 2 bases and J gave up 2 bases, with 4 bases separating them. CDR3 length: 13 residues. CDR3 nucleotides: TGTGCCAGCAGCTTATTCGGCAATCAGCCCCAGCATTTT. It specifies CASSLFGNQPQHF.

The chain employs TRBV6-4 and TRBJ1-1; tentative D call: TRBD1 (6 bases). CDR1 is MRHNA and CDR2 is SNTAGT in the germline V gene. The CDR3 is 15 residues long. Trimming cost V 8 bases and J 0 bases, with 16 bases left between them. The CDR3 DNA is TGTGCCAGCGGTTGGACCGGGACACTGAACACTGAAGCTTTCTTT. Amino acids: CASGWTGTLNTEAFF.

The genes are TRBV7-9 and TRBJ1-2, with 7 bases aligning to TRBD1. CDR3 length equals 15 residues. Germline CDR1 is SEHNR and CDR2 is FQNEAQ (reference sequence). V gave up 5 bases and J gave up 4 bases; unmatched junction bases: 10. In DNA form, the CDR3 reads TGTGCCAGCAGCACCCAAACAGGGGCCCTCTATGGCTACACCTTC. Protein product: CASSTQTGALYGYTF.

CDR3 residues: CASSFYYRAETQYF. The CDR3 DNA sequence: TGTGCCAGCAGCTTTTATTACAGGGCGGAGACCCAGTACTTC. The chain carries TRBV5-4 and TRBJ2-5, with D possibly TRBD1 on 6 matching bases. The CDR3 has 14 residues. The V gene lost 2 bases and the J gene lost 5 bases, with 13 bases spanning the gap. Germline V gene sequence: CDR1 SGHNT, CDR2 YYREEE (reference sequence).

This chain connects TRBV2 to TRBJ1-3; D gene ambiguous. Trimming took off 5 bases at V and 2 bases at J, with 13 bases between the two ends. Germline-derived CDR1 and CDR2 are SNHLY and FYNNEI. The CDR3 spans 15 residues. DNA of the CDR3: TGTGCCAGCAGTAAACCCGCGGCGGCTGGAAACACCATATATTTT. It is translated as CASSKPAAAGNTIYF.

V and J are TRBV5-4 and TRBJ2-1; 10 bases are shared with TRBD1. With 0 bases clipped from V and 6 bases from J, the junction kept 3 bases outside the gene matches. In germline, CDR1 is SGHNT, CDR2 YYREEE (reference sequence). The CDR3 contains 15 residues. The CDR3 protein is CASSLGGQGGNEQFF. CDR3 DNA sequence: TGTGCCAGCAGCTTGGGAGGACAGGGGGGCAATGAGCAGTTCTTC.

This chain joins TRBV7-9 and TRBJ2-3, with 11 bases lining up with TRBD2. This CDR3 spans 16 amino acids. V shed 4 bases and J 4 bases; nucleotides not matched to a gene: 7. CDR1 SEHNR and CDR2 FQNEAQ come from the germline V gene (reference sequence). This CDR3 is CASSYNSGGAADTQYF. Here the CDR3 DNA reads TGTGCCAGCAGCTACAATAGCGGGGGGGCGGCAGATACGCAGTATTTT.

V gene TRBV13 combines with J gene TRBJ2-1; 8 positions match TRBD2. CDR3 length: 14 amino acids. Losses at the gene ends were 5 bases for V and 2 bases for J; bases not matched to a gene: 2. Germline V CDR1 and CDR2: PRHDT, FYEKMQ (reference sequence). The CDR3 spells CASSPGGTYNEQFF. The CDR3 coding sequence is TGTGCCAGCAGCCCGGGGGGGACCTACAATGAGCAGTTCTTC.

The CDR3 coding sequence is TGTGCCAGCAGTCGTCGGACACAAGGCCAGCCCCAGCATTTT. Protein product: CASSRRTQGQPQHF. This rearrangement joins TRBV28 to TRBJ1-5; tentatively, D is TRBD1 (5 bases). The CDR3 extends over 14 amino acids. Per the germline V gene, CDR1 is MDHEN and CDR2 is SYDVKM. V was pared by 5 bases and J by 7 bases, with 15 bases between.

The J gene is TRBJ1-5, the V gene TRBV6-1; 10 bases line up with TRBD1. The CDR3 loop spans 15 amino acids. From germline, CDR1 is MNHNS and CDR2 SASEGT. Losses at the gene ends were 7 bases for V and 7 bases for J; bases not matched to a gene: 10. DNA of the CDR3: TGTGCCAGCAATACCGGGACAGGGGATCGACAGCCCCAGCATTTT. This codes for CASNTGTGDRQPQHF.

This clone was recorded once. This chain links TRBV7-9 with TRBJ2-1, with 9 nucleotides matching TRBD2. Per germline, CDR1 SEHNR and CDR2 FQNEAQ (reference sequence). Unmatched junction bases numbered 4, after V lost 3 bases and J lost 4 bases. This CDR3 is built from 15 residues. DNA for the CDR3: TGTGCCAGCAGCTTTCTAGCGGGGTTTTACAATGAGCAGTTCTTC. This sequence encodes CASSFLAGFYNEQFF. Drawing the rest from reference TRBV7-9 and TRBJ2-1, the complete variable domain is DTGVSQNPRHKITKRGQNVTFRCDPISEHNRLYWYRQTLGQGPEFLTYFQNEAQLEKSRLLSDRFSAERPKGSFSTLEIQRTEQGDSAMYLCASSFLAGFYNEQFFGPGTRLTVL.

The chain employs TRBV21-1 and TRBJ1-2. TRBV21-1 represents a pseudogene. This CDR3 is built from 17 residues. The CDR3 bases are TGTGCCAGCAGCAAAGGGGGGGGAGCGGTGGCTAACTATGGCTACACCTTC. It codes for CASSKGGGAVANYGYTF.

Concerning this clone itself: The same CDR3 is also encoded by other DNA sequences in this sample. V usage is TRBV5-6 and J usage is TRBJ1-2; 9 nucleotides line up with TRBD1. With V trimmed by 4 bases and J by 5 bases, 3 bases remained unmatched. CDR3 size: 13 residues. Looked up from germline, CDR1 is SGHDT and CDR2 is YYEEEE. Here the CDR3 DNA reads TGTGCCAGCAGCCCGGGACAGGGATATGGCTACACCTTC. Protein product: CASSPGQGYGYTF.

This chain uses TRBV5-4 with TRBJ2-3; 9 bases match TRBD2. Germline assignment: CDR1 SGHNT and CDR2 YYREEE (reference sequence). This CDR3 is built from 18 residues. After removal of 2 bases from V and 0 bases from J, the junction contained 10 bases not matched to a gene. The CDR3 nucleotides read TGTGCCAGCAGCTTTCGGAGACTAGCGGATAGTAGCACAGATACGCAGTATTTT. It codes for CASSFRRLADSSTDTQYF. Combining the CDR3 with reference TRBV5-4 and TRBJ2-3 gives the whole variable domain ETGVTQSPTHLIKTRGQQVTLRCSSQSGHNTVSWYQQALGQGPQFIFQYYREEENGRGNFPPRFSGLQFPNYSSELNVNALELDDSALYLCASSFRRLADSSTDTQYFGPGTRLTVL.

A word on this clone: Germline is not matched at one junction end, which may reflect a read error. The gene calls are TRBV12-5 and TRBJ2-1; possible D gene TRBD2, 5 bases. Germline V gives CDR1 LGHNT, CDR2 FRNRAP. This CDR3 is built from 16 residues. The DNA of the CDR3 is TGTGCTAGCGGTTTGGTCCAGCCCGCGAGAGGGAATGAGCAGTTCTTC. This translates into CASGLVQPARGNEQFF.

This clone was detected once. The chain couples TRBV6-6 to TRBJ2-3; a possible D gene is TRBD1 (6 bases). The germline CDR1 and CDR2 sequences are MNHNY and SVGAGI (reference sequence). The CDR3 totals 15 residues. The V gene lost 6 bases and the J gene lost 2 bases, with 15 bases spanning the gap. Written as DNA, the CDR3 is TGTGCCAGCAGGCGTGATGGACAGTCCACAGATACGCAGTATTTT. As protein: CASRRDGQSTDTQYF.

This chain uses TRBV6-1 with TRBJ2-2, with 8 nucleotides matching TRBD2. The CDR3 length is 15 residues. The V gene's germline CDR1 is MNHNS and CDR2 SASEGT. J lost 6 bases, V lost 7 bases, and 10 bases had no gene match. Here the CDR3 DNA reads TGTGCCAGCAATGCGGAAAGCGGGGGCCCCGGGGAGCTGTTTTTT. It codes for CASNAESGGPGELFF.

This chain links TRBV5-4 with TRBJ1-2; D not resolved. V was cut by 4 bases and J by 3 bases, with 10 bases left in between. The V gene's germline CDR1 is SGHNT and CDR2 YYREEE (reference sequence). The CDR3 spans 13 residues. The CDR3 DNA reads TGTGCCAGCAGCCGGAGGCTTGACTATGGCTACACCTTC. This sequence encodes CASSRRLDYGYTF.

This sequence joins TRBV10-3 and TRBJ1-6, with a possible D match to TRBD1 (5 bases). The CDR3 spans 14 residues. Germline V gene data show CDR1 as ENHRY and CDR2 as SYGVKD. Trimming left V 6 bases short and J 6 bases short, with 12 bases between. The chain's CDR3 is CAISRDSGNSPLHF. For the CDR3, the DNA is TGTGCCATCAGCCGGGACTCGGGTAATTCACCCCTCCACTTT.

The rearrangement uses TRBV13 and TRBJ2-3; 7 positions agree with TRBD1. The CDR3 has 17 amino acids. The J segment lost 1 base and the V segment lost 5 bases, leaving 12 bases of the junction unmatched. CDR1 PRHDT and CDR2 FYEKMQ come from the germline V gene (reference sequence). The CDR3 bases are TGTGCCAGCAGCCCCCGTCGGTTAGGGGGCGGCACAGATACGCAGTATTTT. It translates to CASSPRRLGGGTDTQYF.

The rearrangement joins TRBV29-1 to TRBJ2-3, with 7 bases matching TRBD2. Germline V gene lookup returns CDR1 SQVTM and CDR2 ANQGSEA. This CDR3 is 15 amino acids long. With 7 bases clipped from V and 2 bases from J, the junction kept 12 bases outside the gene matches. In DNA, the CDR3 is TGCAGCGGTGGTGGAAGCGGGGAAGACACAGATACGCAGTATTTT. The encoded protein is CSGGGSGEDTDTQYF.

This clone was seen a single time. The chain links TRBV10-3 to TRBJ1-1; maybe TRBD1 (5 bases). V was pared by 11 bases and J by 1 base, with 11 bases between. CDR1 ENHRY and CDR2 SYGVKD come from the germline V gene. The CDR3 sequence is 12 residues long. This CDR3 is CAGGHKNTEAFF. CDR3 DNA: TGTGCCGGTGGACACAAGAACACTGAAGCTTTCTTT.

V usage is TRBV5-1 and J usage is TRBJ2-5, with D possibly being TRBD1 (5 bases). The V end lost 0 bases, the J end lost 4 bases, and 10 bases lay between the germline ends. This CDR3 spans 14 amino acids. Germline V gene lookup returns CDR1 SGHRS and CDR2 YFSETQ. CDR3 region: CASSLAATVETQYF. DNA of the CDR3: TGCGCCAGCAGCTTGGCTGCGACAGTAGAGACCCAGTACTTC. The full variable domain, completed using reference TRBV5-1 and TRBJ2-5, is KAGVTQTPRYLIKTRGQQVTLSCSPISGHRSVSWYQQTPGQGLQFLFEYFSETQRNKGNFPGRFSGRQFSNSRSEMNVSTLELGDSALYLCASSLAATVETQYFGPGTRLLVL.

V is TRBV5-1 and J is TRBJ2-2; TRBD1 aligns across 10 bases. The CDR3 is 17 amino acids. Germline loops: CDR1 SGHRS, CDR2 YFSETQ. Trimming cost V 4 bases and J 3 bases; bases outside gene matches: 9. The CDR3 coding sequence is TGCGCCAGCAGCCCAATTTCGGGACAGGGGTACACCGGGGAGCTGTTTTTT. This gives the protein CASSPISGQGYTGELFF.

The CDR3 spells CASSETGRRSPLHF. The DNA for the CDR3 is TGTGCCAGCAGCGAGACAGGGAGGCGGTCACCCCTCCACTTT. The V gene is TRBV9, the J gene TRBJ1-6, with 7 bases that match TRBD1. The CDR3 has 14 residues. Germline V gene lookup returns CDR1 SGDLS and CDR2 YYNGEE. J was trimmed by 10 bases and V by 3 bases; bases with no gene match: 7.